The rows below give T cell receptor beta chains drawn from one sample of a study of blood T cells in healthy people across ages. TCRdb analysed the 5' RACE reads with MiXCR anew, one entry per CDR3 protein. In the table there are approximately 800,000 distinct CDR3 sequences, about 47% of which are singletons. The specimen was blood. These receptors came from an elderly man in good health. The CDR3 runs from the conserved cysteine through the conserved F or W. The order of the fields is V gene, J gene, CDR3 protein.

>TRBV12-3/TRBV12-4|TRBJ2-5
CASSSADRGETQYF
>TRBV11-2|TRBJ2-2
CASSLEGQMNTGELFF
>TRBV20-1|TRBJ2-2
CSAVLAGGTGELFF
>TRBV5-1|TRBJ1-1
CASSLMTLNTEAFF
>TRBV20-1|TRBJ2-2
CSGKRKANTGELFF
>TRBV29-1|TRBJ2-1
CSARPMIAGDGKQFF
>TRBV28|TRBJ1-1
CASSRRTGGPLGTEAFF
>TRBV5-1|TRBJ2-1
CASSHDSSYNEQFF
>TRBV12-3/TRBV12-4|TRBJ2-1
CASRRTSGWGRERFF
>TRBV6-5|TRBJ2-7
CASSNGLLGEQYF
>TRBV12-3/TRBV12-4|TRBJ2-3
CASSSGGPDTQYF
>TRBV2|-
CASSEAPTGAPYEQYF
>TRBV11-2|TRBJ2-2
CASSSDRGGGELFF
>TRBV25-1|TRBJ2-1
CASRAGPGKVNEQFF
>TRBV7-2|TRBJ2-1
CASSPFGLAVGNEQFF
>TRBV20-1|-
CSAELAVGGETQYF
>TRBV24-1|TRBJ2-7
CATSVGTYYNEQYF
>TRBV29-1|TRBJ2-1
CSLQRSKGPGYNEQFF
>TRBV11-3|TRBJ2-5
CASSLGATQYF
>TRBV28|TRBJ1-4
CASSSHPGPENEKLFF
>TRBV7-2|TRBJ1-6
CASRTANDSPLHF